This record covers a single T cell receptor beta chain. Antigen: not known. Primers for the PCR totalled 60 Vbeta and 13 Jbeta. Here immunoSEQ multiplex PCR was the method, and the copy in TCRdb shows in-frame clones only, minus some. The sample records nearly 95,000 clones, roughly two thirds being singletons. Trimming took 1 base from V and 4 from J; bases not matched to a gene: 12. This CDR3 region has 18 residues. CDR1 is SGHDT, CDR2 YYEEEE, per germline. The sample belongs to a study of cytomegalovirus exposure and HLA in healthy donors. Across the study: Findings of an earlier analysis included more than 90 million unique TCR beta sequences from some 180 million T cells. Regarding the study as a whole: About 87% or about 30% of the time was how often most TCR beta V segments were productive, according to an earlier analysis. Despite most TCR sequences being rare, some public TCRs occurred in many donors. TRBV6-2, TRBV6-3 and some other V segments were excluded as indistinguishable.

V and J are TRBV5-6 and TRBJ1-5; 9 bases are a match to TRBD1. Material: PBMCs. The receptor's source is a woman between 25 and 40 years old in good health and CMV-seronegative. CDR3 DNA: TGTGCCAGCAGCTTGTACCGCCGGGACAGGGTGAGAAATCAGCCCCAGCATTTT. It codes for CASSLYRRDRVRNQPQHF. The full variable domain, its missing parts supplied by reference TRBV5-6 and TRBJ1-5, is DAGVTQSPTHLIKTRGQQVTLRCSPKSGHDTVSWYQQALGQGPQFIFQYYEEEERQRGNFPDRFSGHQFPNYSSELNVNALLLGDSALYLCASSLYRRDRVRNQPQHFGDGTRLSIL.